Listed here is a single T cell receptor beta chain. Antigen: not known. The sample is drawn from a study of T-cell memory formation after mild COVID-19. Study-wide context: Clusters of TCRs were largely donor specific.

Broader study findings: Contracting clones from day 15 to 85 had balanced CD4/CD8; later expanders favoured CD4+.

V lost 11 bases to trimming and J lost 3 bases, with 25 bases between them. This CDR3 spans 17 amino acids. Germline-derived CDR1 and CDR2 are SEHNR and FQNEAQ (reference sequence). 5'RACE primed from the constant segment yielded TCR alpha and TCR beta cDNA libraries bearing sample barcodes and UMIs. TCRdb used MiXCR to reprocess the 5' RACE reads, holding one entry per CDR3 protein. The top ten clones hold 35% to 50% of a sample with around 80,000 distinct CDR3 sequences, about 13% of them seen once. V is TRBV7-9 and J is TRBJ2-2, with D tentatively TRBD2 (7 bases). The sequence was collected from a man younger than 35 who had mild COVID-19 (a few samples of this study predate the infection). Cell type and time point are not known. The sequenced material came from PBMCs or a T cell subset sorted from them (not recorded which). CDR3 DNA sequence: TGTGCCGGAGAATGGATGGGGGCTAGCGGATACACCGGGGAGCTGTTTTTT. Its protein is CAGEWMGASGYTGELFF.